These 10 T cell receptor beta chains share one sample of origin, sequenced in a study of human T cells and chemical hapten exposure. A single record per CDR3 protein comes from TCRdb applying MiXCR to the RACE reads. The table shows approximately 260,000 distinct CDR3 sequences, with just under 8% occurring only once. Time point indicated: pre-sensitization, week 0. This sample's treatment: therapeutic diphenylcyclopropenone sensitization with weekly scalp DPC. Here the sequenced sample was whole blood, taken in connection with sensitization to the hapten diphenylcyclopropenone (DPC). The receptors were sampled from a man younger than 30 with alopecia areata. Some clones in this sample may be carry-over from other donors' samples.

This clonotype occurred many times. The J gene is TRBJ2-6, the V gene TRBV2; possibly TRBD1 for D (6 bases). Per the germline V gene, CDR1 is SNHLY and CDR2 is FYNNEI. The CDR3 totals 14 residues. V was trimmed by 5 bases and J by 2 bases, leaving 7 bases between them. CDR3 in amino acids: CASSNRAGANVLTF. The DNA of the CDR3 is TGTGCCAGCAGTAACAGGGCTGGGGCCAACGTCCTGACTTTC.

This clonotype was seen a single time. The gene calls are TRBV6-5 and TRBJ1-5; 8 bases map to TRBD1. V lost 6 bases to trimming and J lost 3 bases; unmatched junction nucleotides: 10. CDR3 length: 16 amino acids. From germline, CDR1 is MNHEY and CDR2 SVGAGI. DNA of the CDR3: TGTGCCAGCAGGGAAGGACAGGGAAGTCACAATCAGCCCCAGCATTTT. Residues: CASREGQGSHNQPQHF.

This clonotype was seen repeatedly, ten times or more. The gene calls are TRBV25-1 and TRBJ1-1, with no clear D. Germline V lookup: CDR1 MGHDK, CDR2 SYGVNS. V was cut by 2 bases and J by 0 bases, with 13 bases left in between. The CDR3 length is 16 residues. CDR3 nucleotides: TGTGCCAGCAGTGAAGGGCGGGCCAGCATGAACACTGAAGCTTTCTTT. Its translation: CASSEGRASMNTEAFF.

This clonotype occurred many times. The chain employs TRBV20-1 and TRBJ1-1, with D perhaps TRBD1 (6 bases). The V end lost 1 base, the J end lost 5 bases, and 8 bases lay between the germline ends. CDR3 length equals 12 residues. Germline V gene data show CDR1 as DFQATT and CDR2 as SNEGSKA (reference sequence). The CDR3 reads CSARVGGTEAFF. In DNA form, the CDR3 reads TGCAGTGCTAGAGTAGGGGGGACTGAAGCTTTCTTT.

This clonotype occurred a few times. The chain employs TRBV5-1 and TRBJ2-1; 10 bases align to TRBD2. Germline assignment: CDR1 SGHRS and CDR2 YFSETQ. The CDR3 has 15 residues. Trimming took 3 bases from V and 9 from J; bases not matched to a gene: 9. CDR3 DNA sequence: TGCGCCAGCAGCTCCCCTAGCGGGGGTTCGGGTGAGCAGTTCTTC. It translates to CASSSPSGGSGEQFF.

V and J are TRBV2 and TRBJ2-1; 10 nucleotides match TRBD2. CDR1 and CDR2 (germline): SNHLY, FYNNEI. The J segment lost 7 bases and the V segment lost 8 bases, leaving 8 bases of the junction unmatched. The CDR3 contains 14 residues. CDR3 loop: CASGTSGDWNEQFF. In DNA, the CDR3 is TGTGCCAGCGGCACTAGCGGGGACTGGAATGAGCAGTTCTTC.

The table lists this clonotype with many counts. The chain combines TRBV6-5 with TRBJ2-2; 8 nucleotides agree with TRBD1. The length of the CDR3 is 12 residues. V dropped 9 bases and J dropped 7; count of bases not matched to a gene: 4. The V gene's germline CDR1 is MNHEY and CDR2 SVGAGI. CDR3 bases: TGTGCCAGTCAGGGGGCTAGCGGGGAGCTGTTTTTT. This translates into CASQGASGELFF.

The chain couples TRBV7-9 to TRBJ2-7; a possible D gene is TRBD1 (6 bases). Per germline, CDR1 SEHNR and CDR2 FQNEAQ (reference sequence). V dropped 5 bases and J dropped 2 bases, with 16 bases sitting between them. The CDR3 sequence is 15 residues long. CDR3 residues: CASSPDQGIAYEQYV. The CDR3 DNA reads TGTGCCAGCAGCCCTGACCAGGGGATTGCCTACGAGCAGTACGTC.

This clonotype has more than one count but fewer than ten. The chain carries TRBV24-1 and TRBJ2-1, with D tentatively TRBD2 (6 bases). Germline values: CDR1 KGHDR, CDR2 SFDVKD. This CDR3 is 16 amino acids long. Trimming took off 4 bases at V and 7 bases at J, with 19 bases between the two ends. The CDR3 DNA is TGTGCCACCAGTGAGGCCGGGACGGCGGGGAAAAATGAGCAGTTCTTC. Amino acids: CATSEAGTAGKNEQFF.

This clonotype appeared many times. This sequence joins TRBV6-6 and TRBJ2-5; D might be TRBD1 or TRBD2, each matching 5 bases. The CDR3 covers 15 residues. From germline, CDR1 is MNHNY and CDR2 SVGAGI (reference sequence). Trimming pared 5 bases from V and 0 bases from J, leaving 13 bases between. The CDR3, as DNA: TGTGCCAGCAGTGGGGGTATGGCTTACCAAGAGACCCAGTACTTC. As protein: CASSGGMAYQETQYF.